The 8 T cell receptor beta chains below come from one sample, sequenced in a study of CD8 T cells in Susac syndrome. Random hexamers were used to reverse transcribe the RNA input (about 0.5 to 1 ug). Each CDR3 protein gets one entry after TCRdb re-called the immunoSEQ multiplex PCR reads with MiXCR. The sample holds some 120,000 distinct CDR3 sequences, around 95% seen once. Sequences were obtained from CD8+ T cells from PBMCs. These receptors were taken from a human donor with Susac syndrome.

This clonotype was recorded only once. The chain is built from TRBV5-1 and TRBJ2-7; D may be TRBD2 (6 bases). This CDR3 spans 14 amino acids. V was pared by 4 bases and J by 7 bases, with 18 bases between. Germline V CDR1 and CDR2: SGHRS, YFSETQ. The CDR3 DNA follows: TGCGCCAGCAGCCCTGGGACTGATGGTCGAGAGCAGTACTTC. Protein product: CASSPGTDGREQYF.

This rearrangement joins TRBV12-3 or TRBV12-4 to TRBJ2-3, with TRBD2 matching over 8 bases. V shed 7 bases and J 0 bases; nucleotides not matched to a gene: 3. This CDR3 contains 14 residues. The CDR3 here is CASTQRESTDTQYF. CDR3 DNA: TGTGCCAGCACCCAGCGGGAGAGCACAGATACGCAGTATTTT.

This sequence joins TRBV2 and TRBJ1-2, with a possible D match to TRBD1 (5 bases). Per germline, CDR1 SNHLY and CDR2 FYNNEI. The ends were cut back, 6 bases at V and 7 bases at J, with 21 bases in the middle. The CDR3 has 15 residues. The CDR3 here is CASSPFPTAEGGYTF. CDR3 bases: TGTGCCAGCAGCCCTTTCCCGACAGCAGAGGGTGGCTACACCTTC. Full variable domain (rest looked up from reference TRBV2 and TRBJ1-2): EPEVTQTPSHQVTQMGQEVILRCVPISNHLYFYWYRQILGQKVEFLVSFYNNEISEKSEIFDDQFSVERPDGSNFTLKIRSTKLEDSAMYFCASSPFPTAEGGYTFGSGTRLTVV.

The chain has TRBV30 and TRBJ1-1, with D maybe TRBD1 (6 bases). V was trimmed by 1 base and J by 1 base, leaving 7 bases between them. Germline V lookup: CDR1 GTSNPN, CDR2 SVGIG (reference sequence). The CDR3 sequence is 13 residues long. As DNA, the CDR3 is TGTGCCTGGAGTGGGGGGGCGAACACTGAAGCTTTCTTT. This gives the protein CAWSGGANTEAFF.

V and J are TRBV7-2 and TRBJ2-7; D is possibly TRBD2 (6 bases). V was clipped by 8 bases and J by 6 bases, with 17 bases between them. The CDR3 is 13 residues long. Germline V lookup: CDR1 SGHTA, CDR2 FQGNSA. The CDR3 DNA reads TGTGCCAGCGGGTCTACGGGAGTAAGCGAGCAGTACTTC. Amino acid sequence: CASGSTGVSEQYF.

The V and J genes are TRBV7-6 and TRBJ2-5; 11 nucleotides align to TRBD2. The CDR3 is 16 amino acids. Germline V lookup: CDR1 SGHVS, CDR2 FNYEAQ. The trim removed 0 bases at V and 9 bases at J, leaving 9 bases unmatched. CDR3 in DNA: TGTGCCAGCAGCTTAGCGCCTAGCGGGGGGAACCCGTCCCAGTACTTC. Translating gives CASSLAPSGGNPSQYF. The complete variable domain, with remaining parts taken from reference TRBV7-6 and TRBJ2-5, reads GAGVSQSPRYKVTKRGQDVALRCDPISGHVSLYWYRQALGQGPEFLTYFNYEAQQDKSGLPNDRFSAERPEGSISTLTIQRTEQRDSAMYRCASSLAPSGGNPSQYFGPGTRLLVL.

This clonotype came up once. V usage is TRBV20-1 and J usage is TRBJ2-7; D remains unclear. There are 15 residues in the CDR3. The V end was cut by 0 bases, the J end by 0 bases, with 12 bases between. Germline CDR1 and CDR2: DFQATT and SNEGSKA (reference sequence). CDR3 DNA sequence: TGCAGTGCTAGAGATGCTAACCTTGGCTCCTACGAGCAGTACTTC. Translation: CSARDANLGSYEQYF.

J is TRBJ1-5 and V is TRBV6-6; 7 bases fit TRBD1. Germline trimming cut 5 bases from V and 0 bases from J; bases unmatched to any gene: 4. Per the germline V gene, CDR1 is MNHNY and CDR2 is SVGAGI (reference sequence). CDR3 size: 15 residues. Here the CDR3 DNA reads TGTGCCAGCAGTCCGGGACAGAATAGCAATCAGCCCCAGCATTTT. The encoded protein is CASSPGQNSNQPQHF.